What follows is one TCR beta chain and its context. Its cognate antigen is unknown. The conserved phenylalanine or tryptophan is not found at the CDR3 terminus, so this likely reflects a read error. Because the CDR3's place on the DNA is in doubt, the DNA is left out and the CDR3 is given as listed by TCRdb. The CDR3 length equals 12 residues, ends included. The sample comes from a study of cytomegalovirus exposure and HLA in healthy donors. General study findings and limits: V- and J-gene trimming in TCR beta was tied to a missense DCLRE1C variant by an analysis performed later.

This PCR relied on a set of 60 Vbeta primers and 13 Jbeta primers. TCRdb's table, derived via immunoSEQ multiplex PCR, lists solely in-frame clones and lacks some. The sample includes 150,000 to 200,000 clones, about 76% seen only once; the top ten take around 0.38%. This clonotype was obtained from a male donor in good health and CMV-seropositive. Input material: PBMCs. The chain links TRBV21-1 to TRBJ1-2; TRBD1 is taken as the D call from the table, unchecked against the DNA. TRBV21-1 is shown as a pseudogene. The CDR3: CASSRQTYGYTL.